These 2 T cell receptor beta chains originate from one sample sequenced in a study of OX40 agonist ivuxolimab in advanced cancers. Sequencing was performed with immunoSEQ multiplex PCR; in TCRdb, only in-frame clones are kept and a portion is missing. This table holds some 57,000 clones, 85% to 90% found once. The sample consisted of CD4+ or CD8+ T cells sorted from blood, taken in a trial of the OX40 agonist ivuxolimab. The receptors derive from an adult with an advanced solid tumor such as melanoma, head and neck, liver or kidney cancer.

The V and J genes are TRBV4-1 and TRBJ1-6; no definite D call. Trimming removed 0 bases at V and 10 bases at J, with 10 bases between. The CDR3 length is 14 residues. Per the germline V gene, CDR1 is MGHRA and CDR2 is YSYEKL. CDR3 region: CASSQDRNRSPLHF. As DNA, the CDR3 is TGCGCCAGCAGCCAAGATCGGAATCGATCACCCCTCCACTTT.

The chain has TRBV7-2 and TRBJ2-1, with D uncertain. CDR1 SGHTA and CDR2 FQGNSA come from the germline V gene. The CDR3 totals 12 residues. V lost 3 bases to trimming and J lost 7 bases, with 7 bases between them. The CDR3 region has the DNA TGTGCCAGCAGCTTGTTGGAAAATGAGCAGTTCTTC. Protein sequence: CASSLLENEQFF.